One sample yielded the 19 T cell receptor beta chains listed below, sequenced in a study of cytomegalovirus exposure and HLA in healthy donors. PCR amplification relied on 60 Vbeta primers (plus 13 Jbeta primers). The assay was immunoSEQ multiplex PCR, and TCRdb's table has in-frame clones only and misses some. The profile shows about 140,000 clones, about 74% of them singletons. Sample: PBMCs. These receptors were collected from a man aged 35 to 55 in good health and CMV-seronegative.

V gene TRBV27 combines with J gene TRBJ2-2; D is ambiguous. V dropped 8 bases and J dropped 6 bases, with 7 bases sitting between them. CDR3 length equals 11 residues. Germline-derived CDR1 and CDR2 are MNHEY and SMNVEV (reference sequence). CDR3 nucleotide sequence: TGTGCCAGCGCGGTCTCCGGGGAGCTGTTTTTT. Protein product: CASAVSGELFF.

This clone was seen only once. J is TRBJ2-5 and V is TRBV2; 11 bases align to TRBD2. The J segment lost 5 bases and the V segment lost 8 bases, leaving 4 bases of the junction unmatched. Germline V lookup: CDR1 SNHLY, CDR2 FYNNEI. This CDR3 is built from 13 residues. The CDR3 bases are TGTGCCAGCCGGACTAGCGGGTGGGAGACCCAGTACTTC. Translation gives CASRTSGWETQYF. The whole variable domain, filled in from reference TRBV2 and TRBJ2-5, reads EPEVTQTPSHQVTQMGQEVILRCVPISNHLYFYWYRQILGQKVEFLVSFYNNEISEKSEIFDDQFSVERPDGSNFTLKIRSTKLEDSAMYFCASRTSGWETQYFGPGTRLLVL.

This rearrangement joins TRBV19 to TRBJ1-2; a possible D gene is TRBD1 (5 bases). The CDR3 runs to 13 residues. V was clipped by 6 bases and J by 4 bases, with 12 bases between them. Per germline, CDR1 LNHDA and CDR2 SQIVND (reference sequence). The CDR3 loop is CASSPRGSYGYTF. In DNA form, the CDR3 reads TGTGCCAGTAGCCCTAGGGGTTCCTATGGCTACACCTTC.

V gene TRBV28 combines with J gene TRBJ2-5; weak D call: TRBD1 (5 bases). The CDR3 length is 14 residues. CDR1 MDHEN and CDR2 SYDVKM come from the germline V gene. V was trimmed by 10 bases and J by 4 bases, leaving 19 bases between them. The CDR3 reads CATPRTPMGETQYF. CDR3 nucleotide sequence: TGTGCCACCCCAAGGACACCCATGGGAGAGACCCAGTACTTC. The entire variable domain, with the rest obtained from reference TRBV28 and TRBJ2-5, is as follows: DVKVTQSSRYLVKRTGEKVFLECVQDMDHENMFWYRQDPGLGLRLIYFSYDVKMKEKGDIPEGYSVSREKKERFSLILESASTNQTSMYLCATPRTPMGETQYFGPGTRLLVL.

The chain has TRBV7-9 and TRBJ1-1; D possibly corresponds to TRBD1 (6 bases). This CDR3 is built from 13 residues. Germline V CDR1 and CDR2: SEHNR, FQNEAQ (reference sequence). Trimming took 5 bases from V and 1 from J, leaving 8 bases between them. The CDR3, as DNA: TGTGCCAGCAGCGTGACAGGGAACACTGAAGCTTTCTTT. Residues: CASSVTGNTEAFF. The full variable domain, completed using reference TRBV7-9 and TRBJ1-1, is DTGVSQNPRHKITKRGQNVTFRCDPISEHNRLYWYRQTLGQGPEFLTYFQNEAQLEKSRLLSDRFSAERPKGSFSTLEIQRTEQGDSAMYLCASSVTGNTEAFFGQGTRLTVV.

In the case of this clone: The same CDR3 can be traced to other DNA sequences in this sample. CDR3 sequence: CASSLTGTVNTEAFF. The CDR3 DNA reads as TGCGCCAGCAGCTTGACCGGGACAGTGAACACTGAAGCTTTCTTT. The rearrangement links TRBV5-1 to TRBJ1-1; TRBD1 aligns across 7 bases. J lost 0 bases, V lost 1 base, and 3 bases had no gene match. Germline CDR1 reads SGHRS; CDR2 reads YFSETQ. The CDR3 is 15 amino acids.

This clone was observed a handful of times. The chain is built from TRBV7-9 and TRBJ1-4; tentatively, D is TRBD1 (6 bases). V was pared by 0 bases and J by 0 bases, with 8 bases between. Germline-derived CDR1 and CDR2 are SEHNR and FQNEAQ (reference sequence). The CDR3 is 16 amino acids. The CDR3 DNA sequence: TGTGCCAGCAGCTTAGCCTACAGGGCAACTAATGAAAAACTGTTTTTT. It yields the protein CASSLAYRATNEKLFF.

This clone was observed a few times. The chain links TRBV12-5 to TRBJ1-2; the D gene is possibly TRBD1 (5 bases). The V and J ends lost 6 bases and 3 bases respectively, with 11 bases between them. The CDR3 contains 13 residues. Germline V CDR1 and CDR2: LGHNT, FRNRAP. CDR3: CASGPGGDYGYTF. In DNA form, the CDR3 reads TGTGCTAGTGGGCCCGGAGGGGACTATGGCTACACCTTC.

This clone turned up a few times. The genes are TRBV6-5 and TRBJ1-2; TRBD1 aligns across 8 bases. V lost 10 bases and J lost 6; bases outside the gene matches: 13. From germline, CDR1 is MNHEY and CDR2 SVGAGI. The CDR3 is 14 residues long. Written as DNA, the CDR3 is TGTGCCACCGCCCGAGGACAGGGTACGGATGGCTACACCTTC. The encoded protein is CATARGQGTDGYTF.

The chain combines TRBV29-1 with TRBJ1-2; 7 bases match TRBD1. CDR1 and CDR2 (germline): SQVTM, ANQGSEA. Trimming at V came to 7 bases and at J to 3 bases, leaving 14 bases not matched to a gene. The CDR3 loop spans 15 amino acids. The CDR3 region is CSAEGPQGEDYGYTF. The CDR3 DNA reads as TGCAGCGCCGAGGGCCCCCAGGGGGAGGACTATGGCTACACCTTC.

The chain employs TRBV28 and TRBJ2-3; 7 nucleotides agree with TRBD2. Germline-derived CDR1 and CDR2 are MDHEN and SYDVKM. CDR3 length equals 15 residues. V lost 5 bases and J lost 5; bases outside the gene matches: 10. The CDR3 bases are TGTGCCAGCAGTACCCGGACTAGTCATCGAGATACGCAGTATTTT. Protein: CASSTRTSHRDTQYF. The whole variable domain, remainder taken from reference TRBV28 and TRBJ2-3, is DVKVTQSSRYLVKRTGEKVFLECVQDMDHENMFWYRQDPGLGLRLIYFSYDVKMKEKGDIPEGYSVSREKKERFSLILESASTNQTSMYLCASSTRTSHRDTQYFGPGTRLTVL.

This clone has only one observation. V gene TRBV11-2 combines with J gene TRBJ2-5, with a weak D call TRBD1 (6 bases). The J call may be incorrect, as the DNA end agrees better with TRBJ2-7. The CDR3 consists of 14 residues. Germline V gives CDR1 SGHAT, CDR2 FQNNGV. CDR3 DNA: TGTGCCAGCAGCCCGGGACACCCGGATTACGAGCAGTACTTC. This gives the protein CASSPGHPDYEQYF.

This chain's CDR3 is CASTFALRTGMGETQYF. In DNA form, the CDR3 reads TGTGCCAGCACATTCGCCCTGAGGACAGGGATGGGAGAGACCCAGTACTTC. This chain joins TRBV2 and TRBJ2-5; 8 nucleotides agree with TRBD1. This CDR3 comprises 17 residues. V was pared by 7 bases and J by 4 bases, with 17 bases of the junction left unmatched. Germline CDR1 and CDR2: SNHLY and FYNNEI. The full variable domain, in which reference TRBV2 and TRBJ2-5 provide the parts outside the CDR3, is EPEVTQTPSHQVTQMGQEVILRCVPISNHLYFYWYRQILGQKVEFLVSFYNNEISEKSEIFDDQFSVERPDGSNFTLKIRSTKLEDSAMYFCASTFALRTGMGETQYFGPGTRLLVL.

This sequence joins TRBV28 and TRBJ2-6; maybe TRBD2 (7 bases). The CDR3 totals 15 residues. Germline-derived CDR1 and CDR2 are MDHEN and SYDVKM. The V and J ends lost 7 bases and 2 bases respectively, with 12 bases between them. CDR3 bases: TGTGCCAGCACCTGGGGGGGGCCTGGGGCCAACGTCCTGACTTTC. Residues: CASTWGGPGANVLTF.

This clone has a handful of counts. The chain uses TRBV30 and TRBJ1-1; TRBD1 might be the D (6 bases). This CDR3 has 12 residues. Germline V gives CDR1 GTSNPN, CDR2 SVGIG (reference sequence). V shed 5 bases and J shed 3 bases, with 10 bases lying between them. CDR3: CAWGQLYTEAFF. CDR3 sequence (DNA): TGTGCCTGGGGACAGTTGTACACTGAAGCTTTCTTT.

The chain is built from TRBV6-6 and TRBJ2-7; 10 bases align to TRBD1. Per the germline V gene, CDR1 is MNHNY and CDR2 is SVGAGI (reference sequence). After removal of 7 bases from V and 3 bases from J, the junction contained 9 bases not matched to a gene. The CDR3 runs 15 residues. CDR3 in DNA: TGTGCCAGCAACCACCGGGGACAGGGGTTCTACGAGCAGTACTTC. This sequence encodes CASNHRGQGFYEQYF.

In DNA form, the CDR3 reads TGTGCCAGCAGAACAGGGGACTCTTCCTACGAGCAGTACTTC. This gives the protein CASRTGDSSYEQYF. V is TRBV2 and J is TRBJ2-7; D may be TRBD1 (7 bases). CDR1 SNHLY and CDR2 FYNNEI come from the germline V gene. The CDR3 totals 14 residues. With 6 bases removed from V and 1 base from J, the gap between germline ends came to 13 bases.

As concerns this clone: An end of the junction does not agree with germline; a read error may underlie this. The rearrangement links TRBV7-9 to TRBJ2-7, with D possibly being TRBD2 (7 bases). Germline loops: CDR1 SEHNR, CDR2 FQNEAQ (reference sequence). The CDR3 length is 13 residues. The CDR3 region is CASSTGGRYQQYF. The CDR3, as DNA: TGTGCCAGCAGCACGGGGGGCCGCTACCAGCAGTACTTC. Combining the CDR3 with reference TRBV7-9 and TRBJ2-7 gives the whole variable domain DTGVSQNPRHKITKRGQNVTFRCDPISEHNRLYWYRQTLGQGPEFLTYFQNEAQLEKSRLLSDRFSAERPKGSFSTLEIQRTEQGDSAMYLCASSTGGRYQQYFGPGTRLTVT.

V usage is TRBV6-1 and J usage is TRBJ1-2; D is possibly TRBD1 (6 bases). Looked up from germline, CDR1 is MNHNS and CDR2 is SASEGT. Trimming removed 0 bases at V and 4 bases at J, with 18 bases between. The CDR3 loop spans 17 amino acids. CDR3 sequence: CASSEAIGQRLGYGYTF. CDR3 DNA sequence: TGTGCCAGCAGTGAAGCTATCGGACAGAGGCTGGGCTATGGCTACACCTTC.